These 28 T cell receptor beta chains originate from one sample sequenced in a study of patients and donors after allogeneic stem cell transplantation. One entry per CDR3 protein, called by TCRdb with MiXCR from the RT-PCR reads. The sample contains about 40,000 distinct CDR3 sequences, about 30% of which appear only once. Sequenced material: blood, either unsorted or a sorted T cell fraction (not recorded which). These receptors all stem from a human donor who was either an allogeneic HSCT recipient or a stem cell or donor lymphocyte infusion donor (not recorded which). It is not recorded whose cells these are; they may come from a transplant donor.

This clonotype was detected only a few times. The chain joins TRBV4-2 to TRBJ1-1; 10 nucleotides line up with TRBD1. Trimming took 1 base from V and 1 from J; bases not matched to a gene: 3. CDR3 length equals 16 residues. Per the germline V gene, CDR1 is LGHNA and CDR2 is YNFKEQ. The DNA of the CDR3 is TGTGCCAGCAGCCAAGGACAGGGGGCTCCGAACACTGAAGCTTTCTTT. Residues: CASSQGQGAPNTEAFF.

In this sample, this clonotype turned up a few times. This sequence joins TRBV7-9 and TRBJ1-5, with a weak D call TRBD1 (6 bases). CDR3 length: 15 amino acids. Trimming removed 4 bases at V and 5 bases at J, with 15 bases between. Germline loops: CDR1 SEHNR, CDR2 FQNEAQ (reference sequence). CDR3 nucleotides: TGTGCCAGCAGCTCAGACCAGGGGAATCATCAGCCCCAGCATTTT. Protein sequence: CASSSDQGNHQPQHF.

There are a few counts of this clonotype. The CDR3 bases are TGTGCCAGCAGCTTCGTCGGACAGGGCGTGTCGGGCTACACCTTC. This translates into CASSFVGQGVSGYTF. The chain couples TRBV7-8 to TRBJ1-2; 8 bases line up with TRBD1. V gave up 3 bases and J gave up 8 bases; unmatched junction bases: 11. This CDR3 region has 15 residues. CDR1 is SGHVS and CDR2 is FQNEAQ in the germline V gene.

This clonotype has only a few counts. The rearrangement links TRBV5-1 to TRBJ2-3; D not resolved. V was clipped by 4 bases and J by 4 bases, with 10 bases between them. CDR3 length: 13 residues. Germline V gives CDR1 SGHRS, CDR2 YFSETQ. The CDR3 loop is CASSPSRADTQYF. DNA for the CDR3: TGCGCCAGCAGCCCATCAAGAGCAGATACGCAGTATTTT.

As DNA, the CDR3 is TGTGCCAGCAGTTTACCTCGGACTGTTGGTGGCATTCAGTACTTC. Residues: CASSLPRTVGGIQYF. This sequence joins TRBV12-3 or TRBV12-4 and TRBJ2-4, with D possibly TRBD2 on 5 matching bases. V gave up 2 bases and J gave up 9 bases, with 17 bases separating them. This CDR3 comprises 15 residues.

J is TRBJ2-1 and V is TRBV18; tentative D call: TRBD2 (6 bases). CDR3 length: 17 amino acids. Trimming shortened V by 2 bases and J by 7 bases, and 21 bases separated the two germline ends. The germline V gene encodes CDR1 KGHSH and CDR2 LQKENI. In nucleotides, the CDR3 is TGTGCCAGCTCACCAAGAGGTGGCGGGACCCGCCTAAATGAGCAGTTCTTC. This codes for CASSPRGGGTRLNEQFF.

The J gene is TRBJ1-3, the V gene TRBV28; 7 bases are shared with TRBD1. This CDR3 region has 14 residues. The germline gives CDR1 MDHEN, CDR2 SYDVKM. Trimming cost V 6 bases and J 2 bases; bases outside gene matches: 4. As DNA, the CDR3 is TGTGCCAGCAGCTCCGGGACAGCTGGAAACACCATATATTTT. This encodes CASSSGTAGNTIYF.

V gene TRBV4-3 combines with J gene TRBJ1-2; D may be TRBD1 (6 bases). Germline values: CDR1 LGHNA, CDR2 YSLEER. The CDR3 is 17 amino acids. V was shortened by 3 bases and J by 7 bases, with 24 bases between the two germline ends. The DNA for the CDR3 is TGCGCCAGCAGCCAGTTCGCCGCCGGGACACCTAGGAGTGGCTACACCTTC. Translation: CASSQFAAGTPRSGYTF.

J is TRBJ2-4 and V is TRBV29-1; tentatively, D is TRBD2 (6 bases). The CDR3 runs 16 residues. Trimming stripped 7 bases from V and 1 base from J, with 20 bases between. Germline CDR1 reads SQVTM; CDR2 reads ANQGSEA. The DNA for the CDR3 is TGCAGCGCCGGGGAGGTGAGGGGCAAGGCCAAAAACATTCAGTACTTC. Translated, it gives CSAGEVRGKAKNIQYF.

This clonotype was observed a handful of times. The J gene is TRBJ1-5, the V gene TRBV27; D not certain. Germline V gene sequence: CDR1 MNHEY, CDR2 SMNVEV (reference sequence). This CDR3 comprises 16 residues. Trimming left V 2 bases short and J 11 bases short, with 22 bases between. The CDR3 nucleotides read TGTGCCAGCAGTTTAAGACCGAAGGAAAGGCCCCCGTCCCAGCATTTT. Translating it yields CASSLRPKERPPSQHF.

This chain connects TRBV4-2 to TRBJ2-1, with no clear D. Germline values: CDR1 LGHNA, CDR2 YNFKEQ. The CDR3 has 15 amino acids. Deletions cut 4 bases from V and 3 bases from J, with 13 bases between. The CDR3 protein is CASSPVKDHYNEQFF. CDR3 in DNA: TGTGCCAGCAGCCCAGTAAAAGATCACTACAATGAGCAGTTCTTC.

The J gene is TRBJ2-5, the V gene TRBV6-5; 7 nucleotides align to TRBD2. Losses at the gene ends were 6 bases for V and 7 bases for J; bases not matched to a gene: 17. Germline V gives CDR1 MNHEY, CDR2 SVGAGI. CDR3 length equals 16 residues. The CDR3 DNA is TGTGCCAGCAGCTCCATATCGTCCAGACCGGGAGGGACCCAGTACTTC. Translated: CASSSISSRPGGTQYF.

There are many counts of this clonotype. V gene TRBV10-3 combines with J gene TRBJ1-6; no firm D call. Trimming took 4 bases from V and 2 from J, leaving 6 bases between them. Germline V gives CDR1 ENHRY, CDR2 SYGVKD. The CDR3 has 14 residues. The CDR3 spells CAISVRTYNSPLHF. The CDR3 DNA reads as TGTGCCATCAGTGTCAGGACCTATAATTCACCCCTCCACTTT.

This clonotype was seen a handful of times. This chain joins TRBV28 and TRBJ1-5; D unclear. The V gene lost 3 bases and the J gene lost 5 bases, with 17 bases spanning the gap. Germline-derived CDR1 and CDR2 are MDHEN and SYDVKM. CDR3 length: 16 amino acids. CDR3 coding DNA: TGTGCCAGCAGTTTCGGGCCTCATCGACCCGATCAGCCCCAGCATTTT. It encodes CASSFGPHRPDQPQHF. The entire variable domain, with the rest obtained from reference TRBV28 and TRBJ1-5, is as follows: DVKVTQSSRYLVKRTGEKVFLECVQDMDHENMFWYRQDPGLGLRLIYFSYDVKMKEKGDIPEGYSVSREKKERFSLILESASTNQTSMYLCASSFGPHRPDQPQHFGDGTRLSIL.

The sample holds many counts of this clonotype. The chain joins TRBV4-3 to TRBJ1-5; no firm D call. The CDR3 extends over 13 amino acids. Germline lookup yields CDR1 LGHNA and CDR2 YSLEER. V lost 4 bases to trimming and J lost 7 bases, with 11 bases between them. The CDR3 nucleotides are TGCGCCAGCAGCCTGGTTGTTTCCCAGCCCCAGCATTTT. Residues: CASSLVVSQPQHF.

This rearrangement joins TRBV12-3 or TRBV12-4 to TRBJ1-2; D is unresolved. The CDR3 has 12 residues. With 7 bases removed from V and 1 base from J, the gap between germline ends came to 7 bases. CDR3 coding DNA: TGTGCCAGCATCACAGTTAACTATGGCTACACCTTC. Its translation: CASITVNYGYTF.

This clonotype was seen more than once but under ten times. V is TRBV5-1 and J is TRBJ2-1, with D possibly matching TRBD1 (6 bases). The V gene lost 5 bases and the J gene lost 6 bases, with 18 bases spanning the gap. The CDR3 is 15 residues long. Germline V gene sequence: CDR1 SGHRS, CDR2 YFSETQ. CDR3 in amino acids: CASRKRDKVPNEQFF. CDR3 DNA sequence: TGCGCCAGCAGGAAACGGGACAAGGTTCCCAATGAGCAGTTCTTC.

The chain carries TRBV12-3 or TRBV12-4 and TRBJ1-6, with unresolved D. This CDR3 comprises 15 residues. V was trimmed by 5 bases and J by 4 bases, leaving 12 bases between them. DNA of the CDR3: TGTGCCAGCAGTCCCAGGACGGGATATAATTCACCCCTCCACTTT. Translated, it gives CASSPRTGYNSPLHF.

V gene TRBV4-3 combines with J gene TRBJ1-5; D might be TRBD1 (5 bases). Trimming left V 0 bases short and J 2 bases short, with 11 bases between. The CDR3 extends over 16 amino acids. The V gene's germline CDR1 is LGHNA and CDR2 YSLEER. Here the CDR3 DNA reads TGCGCCAGCAGCCAAGATATAGGGGCTGGCAATCAGCCCCAGCATTTT. Its translation is CASSQDIGAGNQPQHF.

J is TRBJ2-1 and V is TRBV21-1; the table's D call of TRBD2 was not tested on the DNA. TRBV21-1 is a pseudogene locus. CDR3 size: 16 residues. CDR3 nucleotides: TGTGCCAGCAGCAAATCCCCGGGAGGGCCGGGCAATGAGCAGTTCTTC. Translated: CASSKSPGGPGNEQFF.

The V gene is TRBV21-1, the J gene TRBJ2-7; the table's D gene call, TRBD1, was not cross checked with the DNA. TRBV21-1 is a pseudogene segment. The CDR3 is made up of 14 amino acids. CDR3 in DNA: TGTGCCAGCGGCCCGGGACGGTTACCCTACGAGCAGTACTTC. This translates into CASGPGRLPYEQYF.

This clonotype was seen only a few times. The chain carries TRBV6-2 or TRBV6-3 and TRBJ2-2, with D possibly matching TRBD2 (5 bases). CDR1 MNHEY and CDR2 SVGEGT come from the germline V gene. V was shortened by 0 bases and J by 4 bases, with 12 bases between the two germline ends. This CDR3 is 16 amino acids long. CDR3 nucleotide sequence: TGTGCCAGCAGTTACTCCCGAGGGAGTCTCACCGGGGAGCTGTTTTTT. Its protein is CASSYSRGSLTGELFF.

The V call is TRBV5-1, the J call TRBJ2-7; TRBD1 might be the D (5 bases). This CDR3 contains 13 residues. The ends were cut back, 5 bases at V and 4 bases at J, with 13 bases in the middle. CDR1 SGHRS and CDR2 YFSETQ come from the germline V gene. The DNA of the CDR3 is TGCGCCAGCAGGAACGGCAGGGATTACGAGCAGTACTTC. This codes for CASRNGRDYEQYF.

In this sample, this clonotype turned up many times. DNA for the CDR3: TGTGCCATCAGTGAGTCCATCCCGGGGAGGGCGCATTTT. This translates into CAISESIPGRAHF. The rearrangement uses TRBV10-3 and TRBJ1-5; D remains unclear. Germline CDR1 is ENHRY and CDR2 is SYGVKD. The CDR3 length is 13 residues. Trimming stripped 0 bases from V and 15 bases from J, with 15 bases between.

This rearrangement joins TRBV5-1 to TRBJ2-1, with TRBD2 matching over 8 bases. The CDR3 spans 15 residues. Germline loops: CDR1 SGHRS, CDR2 YFSETQ. Trimming cost V 5 bases and J 2 bases; bases outside gene matches: 6. The CDR3 loop is CASSTGTRAYNEQFF. The CDR3 nucleotides read TGCGCCAGCAGTACCGGGACTAGGGCCTACAATGAGCAGTTCTTC.

This chain links TRBV3-1 with TRBJ1-5, with D perhaps TRBD1 (6 bases). CDR3 length: 15 amino acids. V was pared by 3 bases and J by 2 bases, with 11 bases between. Germline loops: CDR1 LGHDT, CDR2 YNNKEL (reference sequence). CDR3 sequence (DNA): TGTGCCAGCAGCCAGAGACCAGGGGGCAATCAGCCCCAGCATTTT. This codes for CASSQRPGGNQPQHF.

A few counts support this clonotype. The chain couples TRBV7-2 to TRBJ1-1; no reliable D call. Deletions cut 5 bases from V and 2 bases from J, with 9 bases between. Germline CDR1 SGHTA, CDR2 FQGNSA. The CDR3 is 13 residues long. The DNA of the CDR3 is TGTGCCAGCAGCGCGCGGTCAAACACTGAAGCTTTCTTT. Encoded protein: CASSARSNTEAFF.

This clonotype was counted ten times or more. The chain uses TRBV4-3 and TRBJ1-1, with TRBD1 as a possible D gene (6 bases). This CDR3 has 14 residues. V shed 4 bases and J shed 4 bases, with 13 bases lying between them. Per germline, CDR1 LGHNA and CDR2 YSLEER. DNA of the CDR3: TGCGCCAGCAGCCTGAGAGGGGGGGGCACTGAAGCTTTCTTT. It is translated as CASSLRGGGTEAFF.